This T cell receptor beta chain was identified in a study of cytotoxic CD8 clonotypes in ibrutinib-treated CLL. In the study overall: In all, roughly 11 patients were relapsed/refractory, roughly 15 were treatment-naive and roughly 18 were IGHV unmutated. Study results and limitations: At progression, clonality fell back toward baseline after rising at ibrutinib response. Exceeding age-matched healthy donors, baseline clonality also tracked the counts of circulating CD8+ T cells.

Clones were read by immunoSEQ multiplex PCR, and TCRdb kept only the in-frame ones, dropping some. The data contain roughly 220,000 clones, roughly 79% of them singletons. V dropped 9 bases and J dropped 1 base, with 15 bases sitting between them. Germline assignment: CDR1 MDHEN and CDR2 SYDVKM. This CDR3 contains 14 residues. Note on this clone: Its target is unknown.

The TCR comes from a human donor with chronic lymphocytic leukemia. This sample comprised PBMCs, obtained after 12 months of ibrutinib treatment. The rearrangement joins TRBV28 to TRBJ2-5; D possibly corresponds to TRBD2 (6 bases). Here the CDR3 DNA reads TGTGCCAGTTCGGACGGGGGATTCCAAGAGACCCAGTACTTC. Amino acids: CASSDGGFQETQYF.